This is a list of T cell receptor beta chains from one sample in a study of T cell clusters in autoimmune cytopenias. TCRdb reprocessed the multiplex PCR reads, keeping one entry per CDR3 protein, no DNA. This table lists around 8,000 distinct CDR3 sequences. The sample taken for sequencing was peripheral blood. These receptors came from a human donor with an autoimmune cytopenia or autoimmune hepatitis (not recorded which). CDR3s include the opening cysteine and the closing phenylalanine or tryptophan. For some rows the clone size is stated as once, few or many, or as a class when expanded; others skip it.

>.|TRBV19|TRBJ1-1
CASSTRTYNTEAFF
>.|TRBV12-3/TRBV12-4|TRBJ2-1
CASSPDWGGRSYNEQFF
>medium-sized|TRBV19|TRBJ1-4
CASSVQAGGREKLFF
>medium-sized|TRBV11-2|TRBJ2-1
CASSLEWDSYNEQFF
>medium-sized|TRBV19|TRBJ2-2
CASSGQFAGELFF
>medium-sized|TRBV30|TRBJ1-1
CAWSVSFRRKAFF
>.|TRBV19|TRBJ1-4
CASSIARGLNEKLFF
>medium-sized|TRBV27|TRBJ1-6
CARDRGRTSPLHF
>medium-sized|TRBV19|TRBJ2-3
CASSTLRGGLRTDTQYF
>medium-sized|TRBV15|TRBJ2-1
CATSRVALQYNEQFF
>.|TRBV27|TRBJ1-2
CASSSAGTGAYGYTF
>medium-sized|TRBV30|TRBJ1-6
CAWNRGSSPLHF
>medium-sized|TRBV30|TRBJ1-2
CAWRGQTYGYTF
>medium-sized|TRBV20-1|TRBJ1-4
CSASGPGGGRGHEKLFF
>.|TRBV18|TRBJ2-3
CASSLAGTSYDTQYF
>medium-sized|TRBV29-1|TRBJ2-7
CSVRSDRGPYEQYF
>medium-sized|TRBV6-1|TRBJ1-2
CASSTGNYGYTF
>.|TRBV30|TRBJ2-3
CASSPSGGAGTDTQYF
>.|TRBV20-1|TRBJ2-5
CSARDLGGGSRETQYF
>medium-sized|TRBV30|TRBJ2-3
CAWSESLVGTDTQYF
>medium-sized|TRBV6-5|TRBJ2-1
CASSSHLQGNEQFF
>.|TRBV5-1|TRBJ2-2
CASSLASANTGELFF
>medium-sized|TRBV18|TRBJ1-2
CASSRDREINYGYTF
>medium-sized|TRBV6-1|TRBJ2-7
CASSEMGRGRFYEQYF
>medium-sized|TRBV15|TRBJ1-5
CATSVDSSNQPQHF
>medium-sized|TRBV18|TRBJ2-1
CASSAQGIEQFF
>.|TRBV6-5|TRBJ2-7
CASSQGLAGVRRYEQYF
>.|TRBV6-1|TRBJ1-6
CASSEARGSYSPLHF
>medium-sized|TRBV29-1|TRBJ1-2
CSVPPGTRDRGYTF
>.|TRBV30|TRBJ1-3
CAWGWGKAGNTIYF
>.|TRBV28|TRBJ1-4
CASSLSSGPLGEKLFF
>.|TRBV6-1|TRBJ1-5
CASRWDISNQPQHF
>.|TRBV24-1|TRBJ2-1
CATSDTGTGERQFF
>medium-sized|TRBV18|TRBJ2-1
CASSPDRAGNEQFF
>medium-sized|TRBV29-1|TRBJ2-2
CSGRLAGGGTGELFF
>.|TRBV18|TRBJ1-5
CASSPEQGAQPQHF
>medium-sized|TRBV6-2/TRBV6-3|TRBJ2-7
CASRDVSYEQYF
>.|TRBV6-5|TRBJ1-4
CASSLLVATNEKLFF
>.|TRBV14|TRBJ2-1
CASSQAGGGYNEQFF
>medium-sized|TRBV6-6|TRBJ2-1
CASRIDGTSGRNEQFF
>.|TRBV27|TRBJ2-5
CASKASGKETQYF